This entry lists 4 T cell receptor beta chains sequenced from one sample in a study of regulatory T cells in long-lasting Graves disease. The authors built TCR beta libraries using iRepertoire HTBI primers and Arm-PCR of CDR3 regions. TCRdb re-called the multiplex PCR reads through MiXCR, storing one row per CDR3 protein. The profile shows around 330,000 distinct CDR3 sequences, about a sixth of them singletons. Time point indicated: newly diagnosed GD, antithyroid drugs for less than 3 months. The authors made the TCR library using RNA they extracted from PBMCs. The specimen was peripheral blood mononuclear cells (PBMCs), collected at new diagnosis, from a patient treated with antithyroid drugs. These receptors were collected from a female donor with Graves disease.

Details on this clonotype: A much larger clone differs by one base, so this may be a read error. The J gene is TRBJ2-3, the V gene TRBV5-1; tentatively, D is TRBD2 (5 bases). The CDR3 is made up of 14 amino acids. CDR1 is SGHRS and CDR2 is YFSETQ in the germline V gene. DNA of the CDR3: TGCGTCAGCAGCGGTAGCGCAAGCACAGATACGCAGTATTTT. Protein: CVSSGSASTDTQYF. Using reference TRBV5-1 and TRBJ2-3 for the parts outside the CDR3, the full variable domain is KAGVTQTPRYLIKTRGQQVTLSCSPISGHRSVSWYQQTPGQGLQFLFEYFSETQRNKGNFPGRFSGRQFSNSRSEMNVSTLELGDSALYLCVSSGSASTDTQYFGPGTRLTVL.

The CDR3 DNA reads TGTGCCAGCAGTGATCGGCCCGGCCAGCTGTTTTTT. Translated: CASSDRPGQLFF. The chain links TRBV27 to TRBJ2-2; D unclear. CDR3 size: 12 residues. Trimming shortened V by 5 bases and J by 12 bases, and 13 bases separated the two germline ends. Germline CDR1 MNHEY, CDR2 SMNVEV (reference sequence).

This clonotype was recorded many times. This chain's CDR3 is CASSEDYEQYF. CDR3 nucleotide sequence: TGTGCCAGCAGTGAAGACTACGAGCAGTACTTC. The chain has TRBV2 and TRBJ2-7; D remains unclear. Germline CDR1 SNHLY, CDR2 FYNNEI. The CDR3 is 11 amino acids. V lost 1 base and J lost 3, with 1 base in between. The complete variable domain, with remaining parts taken from reference TRBV2 and TRBJ2-7, reads EPEVTQTPSHQVTQMGQEVILRCVPISNHLYFYWYRQILGQKVEFLVSFYNNEISEKSEIFDDQFSVERPDGSNFTLKIRSTKLEDSAMYFCASSEDYEQYFGPGTRLTVT.

At least ten counts were recorded for this clonotype. The rearrangement links TRBV28 to TRBJ2-1; 12 bases agree with TRBD2. The CDR3 loop spans 18 amino acids. The germline V gene encodes CDR1 MDHEN and CDR2 SYDVKM. Trimming removed 6 bases from V and 2 bases from J; junction bases left unmatched: 11. Here the CDR3 DNA reads TGTGCCAGCAGCTCACTCGGACTAGCGGGAAATACCTACAATGAGCAGTTCTTC. It is translated as CASSSLGLAGNTYNEQFF.